The 24 T cell receptor beta chains reported below all come from one sample, sequenced in a study of T-cell memory formation after mild COVID-19. TCRdb passed the 5' RACE reads through MiXCR, listing each CDR3 protein once. The sample has 550,000 to 600,000 distinct CDR3 sequences, about 20% seen once. The specimen was PBMCs or a T cell subset sorted from them (not recorded which). These receptors were collected from an adult woman who had mild COVID-19 (a few samples of this study predate the infection). Cell type and time point are not known.

Only a few counts were recorded for this clonotype. V and J are TRBV7-2 and TRBJ2-1; 7 bases agree with TRBD1. V dropped 2 bases and J dropped 9; count of bases not matched to a gene: 10. Germline V gene data show CDR1 as SGHTA and CDR2 as FQGNSA. CDR3 length: 15 residues. CDR3 DNA: TGTGCCAGCAGCTTATCGTCGACAGGGCCGGGTGAGCAGTTCTTC. As protein: CASSLSSTGPGEQFF.

The V gene is TRBV5-1, the J gene TRBJ2-7; 8 bases align to TRBD2. V shed 7 bases, J shed 0 bases, and the junction held 12 bases outside the gene matches. This CDR3 has 16 amino acids. Germline V gene sequence: CDR1 SGHRS, CDR2 YFSETQ. The CDR3 DNA follows: TGCGCCAGCTGCATAGCGGGGCGGGGAGCCTCCTACGAGCAGTACTTC. The encoded protein is CASCIAGRGASYEQYF.

The rearrangement links TRBV5-1 to TRBJ2-7, with D uncertain. This CDR3 contains 16 residues. V lost 0 bases, J lost 0 bases, and 13 bases lay in between. Germline V gene sequence: CDR1 SGHRS, CDR2 YFSETQ. CDR3 nucleotide sequence: TGCGCCAGCAGCTTGGGTCCAGGTACAGACTCCTACGAGCAGTACTTC. It codes for CASSLGPGTDSYEQYF.

In this sample, this clonotype turned up a few times. The V and J genes are TRBV5-6 and TRBJ2-7; either TRBD1 or TRBD2 may fit D (7 bases each). Germline V gives CDR1 SGHDT, CDR2 YYEEEE. Trimming left V 7 bases short and J 3 bases short, with 17 bases between. This CDR3 is built from 14 residues. The CDR3: CASSSGGADYEQYF. CDR3 nucleotide sequence: TGTGCCAGCTCCTCAGGGGGGGCCGACTACGAGCAGTACTTC.

The chain is built from TRBV4-2 and TRBJ2-7; D assignment may be TRBD1 or TRBD2 (5 bases each). Trimming took 3 bases from V and 3 from J, leaving 18 bases between them. Germline V CDR1 and CDR2: LGHNA, YNFKEQ. This CDR3 is built from 16 residues. CDR3 sequence (DNA): TGTGCCAGCAGCCAGGCCACCGGGACCGGAAACTACGAGCAGTACTTC. It translates to CASSQATGTGNYEQYF.

V usage is TRBV20-1 and J usage is TRBJ1-1, with 9 positions matching TRBD1. Germline V CDR1 and CDR2: DFQATT, SNEGSKA (reference sequence). This CDR3 spans 17 amino acids. J was trimmed by 0 bases and V by 1 base; bases with no gene match: 9. Here the CDR3 DNA reads TGCAGTGCTAGAGTTCCTATGGGACAGGGCTTGAACACTGAAGCTTTCTTT. It yields the protein CSARVPMGQGLNTEAFF.

This chain links TRBV4-3 with TRBJ1-1; 10 bases align to TRBD1. CDR3 length equals 15 residues. CDR1 and CDR2 from the germline V gene are LGHNA and YSLEER. V shed 4 bases, J shed 5 bases, and the junction held 7 bases outside the gene matches. CDR3 residues: CASSPRQGAGTEAFF. Here the CDR3 DNA reads TGCGCCAGCAGCCCCCGACAGGGGGCAGGGACTGAAGCTTTCTTT.

Turning to this clonotype: Germline is not matched at one junction end, which may reflect a read error. The rearrangement uses TRBV7-6 and TRBJ2-5; D is perhaps TRBD1 (5 bases). CDR1 is SGHVS, CDR2 FNYEAQ, per germline. CDR3 length: 14 amino acids. CDR3 DNA: TGTGCCAGCAGCTTAGGGGGCACCCAGAAGACACAGTACTTC. Translation gives CASSLGGTQKTQYF.

This clonotype was seen more than once but under ten times. The CDR3 loop is CASRRLAGESYEQYF. The CDR3 DNA reads as TGCGCCAGCAGACGACTAGCGGGAGAGTCCTACGAGCAGTACTTC. The chain uses TRBV5-1 and TRBJ2-7; TRBD2 aligns across 12 bases. The germline CDR1 and CDR2 sequences are SGHRS and YFSETQ. V dropped 5 bases and J dropped 1; count of bases not matched to a gene: 4. This CDR3 contains 15 residues.

This rearrangement joins TRBV10-3 to TRBJ2-1; TRBD2 might be the D (5 bases). From germline, CDR1 is ENHRY and CDR2 SYGVKD. Trimming pared 6 bases from V and 0 bases from J, leaving 9 bases between. The CDR3 runs 14 residues. DNA of the CDR3: TGTGCCATCAGGGGAGCCAGCTCCTACAATGAGCAGTTCTTC. Its protein is CAIRGASSYNEQFF.

This clonotype occurred many times. The chain combines TRBV18 with TRBJ2-5; D remains unclear. Trimming cost V 8 bases and J 0 bases, with 7 bases left between them. Germline CDR1 and CDR2: KGHSH and LQKENI. CDR3 length equals 12 residues. The CDR3 protein is CASSLYQETQYF. CDR3 nucleotide sequence: TGTGCCAGCAGCTTGTACCAAGAGACCCAGTACTTC.

The CDR3 bases are TGCAGCGTTGATGGCGGACGGGAAAATGAGCAGTTCTTC. It is translated as CSVDGGRENEQFF. The chain carries TRBV29-1 and TRBJ2-1, with D possibly being TRBD2 (5 bases). This CDR3 has 13 amino acids. Trimming pared 3 bases from V and 7 bases from J, leaving 13 bases between. Germline CDR1 reads SQVTM; CDR2 reads ANQGSEA.

This clonotype was picked up a small number of times. This sequence joins TRBV30 and TRBJ2-5, with a possible D match to TRBD2 (5 bases). The germline V and J ends were trimmed by 5 bases and 2 bases, with 6 bases remaining between them. CDR1 GTSNPN and CDR2 SVGIG come from the germline V gene (reference sequence). This CDR3 contains 11 residues. CDR3 residues: CAWGRQETQYF. CDR3 nucleotides: TGTGCCTGGGGGAGACAAGAGACCCAGTACTTC.

The chain joins TRBV20-1 to TRBJ2-7; D possibly corresponds to TRBD1 (5 bases). CDR1 and CDR2 (germline): DFQATT, SNEGSKA (reference sequence). The CDR3 has 15 residues. Trimming took 0 bases from V and 3 from J, leaving 15 bases between them. The CDR3 sequence: CSARDGAERNYEQYF. CDR3 bases: TGCAGTGCTAGAGATGGGGCGGAAAGGAACTACGAGCAGTACTTC.

This clonotype was found many times. The V and J genes are TRBV7-6 and TRBJ2-5; D might be TRBD1 (6 bases). The CDR3 totals 9 residues. Germline V gene data show CDR1 as SGHVS and CDR2 as FNYEAQ. V was cut by 11 bases and J by 10 bases, with 11 bases left in between. The DNA of the CDR3 is TGTGCCGTACACAGGGACCAGTACTTC. Its translation: CAVHRDQYF.

The rearrangement uses TRBV7-9 and TRBJ1-2, with D possibly being TRBD1 (6 bases). Germline values: CDR1 SEHNR, CDR2 FQNEAQ (reference sequence). The CDR3 is 16 residues long. The ends were cut back, 5 bases at V and 5 bases at J, with 21 bases in the middle. The CDR3 reads CASSPGGRGWGYGYTF. CDR3 in DNA: TGTGCCAGCAGCCCCGGCGGAAGGGGGTGGGGATATGGCTACACCTTC.

The rearrangement uses TRBV3-1 and TRBJ2-1; TRBD2 matches 11 bases. Germline assignment: CDR1 LGHDT and CDR2 YNNKEL (reference sequence). V dropped 1 base and J dropped 10; count of bases not matched to a gene: 0. The CDR3 totals 13 residues. The CDR3 DNA sequence: TGTGCCAGCAGCCAAGGGACTAGCGGGGAGCAGTTCTTC. Translation gives CASSQGTSGEQFF.

The rearrangement uses TRBV29-1 and TRBJ1-2, with D possibly matching TRBD1 (5 bases). This CDR3 contains 14 residues. Germline V gene lookup returns CDR1 SQVTM and CDR2 ANQGSEA. Trimming took 6 bases from V and 0 from J, leaving 14 bases between them. In DNA form, the CDR3 reads TGCAGCGTACAAGGGGCCCATCCTAACTATGGCTACACCTTC. This gives the protein CSVQGAHPNYGYTF.

The chain employs TRBV9 and TRBJ2-2; 9 nucleotides line up with TRBD1. The trim removed 3 bases at V and 9 bases at J, leaving 9 bases unmatched. The CDR3 consists of 15 residues. Germline-derived CDR1 and CDR2 are SGDLS and YYNGEE. In nucleotides, the CDR3 is TGTGCCAGCAGCGCGGACAGGGGCCGTTTCTGGGAGCTGTTTTTT. Translating gives CASSADRGRFWELFF.

V gene TRBV12-3 or TRBV12-4 combines with J gene TRBJ2-1; TRBD2 matches 16 bases. The J segment lost 6 bases and the V segment lost 4 bases, leaving 12 bases of the junction unmatched. This CDR3 region has 19 residues. The CDR3 loop reads CASSSSTGLAGGPSNEQFF. The CDR3 nucleotides read TGTGCCAGCAGTTCAAGCACGGGACTAGCGGGAGGGCCATCCAATGAGCAGTTCTTC.

The rearrangement links TRBV6-5 to TRBJ1-1, with a possible D match to TRBD1 (6 bases). The germline CDR1 and CDR2 sequences are MNHEY and SVGAGI. V lost 0 bases and J lost 1, with 15 bases in between. This CDR3 has 17 amino acids. In DNA form, the CDR3 reads TGTGCCAGCAGTTACTCTTTGCAGGGGCCCGCGAACACTGAAGCTTTCTTT. Its protein product is CASSYSLQGPANTEAFF.

This clonotype was seen only a few times. CDR3 loop: CASSPGRGTNTQYF. CDR3 in DNA: TGCGCCAGCAGCCCAGGCAGGGGTACAAATACGCAGTATTTT. The rearrangement uses TRBV4-1 and TRBJ2-3, with a tentative D call TRBD1 (6 bases). CDR1 and CDR2 from the germline V gene are MGHRA and YSYEKL. Trimming pared 4 bases from V and 7 bases from J, leaving 15 bases between. The CDR3 consists of 14 residues.

This clonotype was counted between two and nine times. This chain connects TRBV12-3 or TRBV12-4 to TRBJ1-2; D gene unclear. Trimming pared 6 bases from V and 4 bases from J, leaving 12 bases between. The CDR3 covers 13 residues. CDR3 in DNA: TGTGCCAGCAGCCCGAGGGCCAGCTATGGCTACACCTTC. Its protein is CASSPRASYGYTF.

There are a few counts of this clonotype. The chain combines TRBV20-1 with TRBJ1-5, with TRBD1 identical over 11 bases. V dropped 3 bases and J dropped 0; count of bases not matched to a gene: 7. Germline V gene lookup returns CDR1 DFQATT and CDR2 SNEGSKA (reference sequence). The CDR3 is made up of 17 amino acids. The CDR3 DNA sequence: TGCAGTGCTAGTTACCGGGACAGGGGGTATAGCAATCAGCCCCAGCATTTT. It is translated as CSASYRDRGYSNQPQHF.